A selection of T cell receptor beta chains follows, all from one sample in a study of shared clonotypes between healthy human individuals. Here immunoSEQ multiplex PCR was the method, and the copy in TCRdb shows in-frame clones only, minus some. Of a few million clones listed, 90% to 95% are singletons. Sequencing input: naive CD4+ T cells from PBMCs. All receptors come from a man younger than 30 in good health. Some clones in this sample may be carry-over from other donors' samples. CDR3s leave out the opening cysteine and the closing phenylalanine or tryptophan. Fields, in order: J gene, V gene, clone size, CDR3 protein. A row's size may be missing; if present it is once, few, many or a size class.

J gene: TRBJ2-1
V gene: TRBV19
clone size: .
CDR3 protein: ASSSRGQGTPLNEQF

J gene: TRBJ1-4
V gene: TRBV28
clone size: .
CDR3 protein: ASSLEKAGDEKLF

J gene: TRBJ2-2
V gene: TRBV19
clone size: .
CDR3 protein: ASRRTGDTGELF

J gene: TRBJ1-4
V gene: TRBV29-1
clone size: .
CDR3 protein: SAQDGPKEELF

J gene: TRBJ1-2
V gene: TRBV29-1
clone size: once
CDR3 protein: SVGTTGSGYT

J gene: TRBJ2-1
V gene: TRBV25-1
clone size: .
CDR3 protein: ASSEFALAGGREQF

J gene: TRBJ2-3
V gene: TRBV18
clone size: once
CDR3 protein: ASSPLSLTGGRDTQY

J gene: TRBJ2-5
V gene: TRBV18
clone size: .
CDR3 protein: ASSPTARETQY

J gene: TRBJ2-5
V gene: TRBV27
clone size: once
CDR3 protein: ASRSRQGLETQY

J gene: TRBJ1-5
V gene: TRBV18
clone size: .
CDR3 protein: ASSPIQGSNQPQH

J gene: TRBJ2-7
V gene: TRBV6-5
clone size: .
CDR3 protein: ASSLRDRGLYEQY

J gene: TRBJ1-1
V gene: TRBV7-8
clone size: .
CDR3 protein: ASSLGGQGGAEAF

J gene: TRBJ2-5
V gene: TRBV7-2
clone size: .
CDR3 protein: ASSLPGEETQY